In this sample, the clone carrying this T cell receptor beta chain turned up many times. Its antigen is still unknown. An equimolar mix of two oligonucleotides served as the beta constant-region primer for TRBC1 and TRBC2. Nested alpha and beta constant-region primers with the SP2 primer drove four PCR rounds on ligated cDNA. TCRdb independently ran MiXCR on the UMI-ligation and nested PCR reads; one entry per CDR3 protein. The sample lists approximately 150,000 distinct CDR3 sequences; more than 15% were seen once. Germline V gene data show CDR1 as MDHEN and CDR2 as SYDVKM. V lost 7 bases and J lost 0, with 13 bases in between. This CDR3 region has 14 residues. The data derive from a study of naive and memory T cell subsets. General study points: TCR counts from RNA may reflect activation-linked expression changes. A few larger clonotypes appeared in naive repertoires, especially CD8, possibly memory cells re-expressing CD45RA. In CD4 and CD8 cells, diversity dropped from naive through EMRA.

The sample comprised naive CD8+ T cells from blood. The chain links TRBV28 to TRBJ2-7; a weak D match, TRBD2 (6 bases). The clonotype originates from a human donor in good health. CDR3 DNA: TGTGCCAGCACCGGGGACTCGAGCTCCTACGAGCAGTACTTC. Its protein product is CASTGDSSSYEQYF. Full variable domain (remainder filled in from reference TRBV28 and TRBJ2-7): DVKVTQSSRYLVKRTGEKVFLECVQDMDHENMFWYRQDPGLGLRLIYFSYDVKMKEKGDIPEGYSVSREKKERFSLILESASTNQTSMYLCASTGDSSSYEQYFGPGTRLTVT.